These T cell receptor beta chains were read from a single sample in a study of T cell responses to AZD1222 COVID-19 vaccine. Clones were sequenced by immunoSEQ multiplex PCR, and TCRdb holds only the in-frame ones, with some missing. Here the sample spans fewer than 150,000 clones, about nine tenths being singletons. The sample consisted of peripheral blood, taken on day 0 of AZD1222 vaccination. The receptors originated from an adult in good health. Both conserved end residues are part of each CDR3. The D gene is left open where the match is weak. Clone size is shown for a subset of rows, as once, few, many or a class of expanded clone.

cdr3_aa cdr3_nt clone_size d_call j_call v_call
CASSSTTGNSPLHF TGTGCCAGCAGTTCTACGACGGGGAATTCACCCCTCCACTTT . . TRBJ1-6 TRBV27
CASSRDRALISGNTIYF TGTGCCAGCAGCCGGGACAGGGCCCTAATCTCTGGAAACACCATATATTTT . TRBD1 TRBJ1-3 TRBV7-2
CASSQGQVRETQYF TGTGCCAGCAGCCAGGGGCAAGTCCGAGAGACCCAGTACTTC . . TRBJ2-5 TRBV3-1/TRBV3-2
CASRSGTGTYGYTF TGCGCCAGCAGGTCCGGGACAGGGACATATGGCTACACCTTC . TRBD1 TRBJ1-2 TRBV5-1
CSASPGPRAIF TGCAGTGCTAGTCCCGGACCGAGGGCGATCTTT . . TRBJ1-1 TRBV20-1
CASKTGIDTEAFF TGTGCCAGTAAGACAGGGATAGACACTGAAGCTTTCTTT . TRBD1 TRBJ1-1 TRBV7-2
CSVEGSGGYDTEAFF TGCAGCGTTGAAGGGTCAGGGGGCTATGACACTGAAGCTTTCTTT . TRBD1 TRBJ1-1 TRBV29-1
CASSTRGGGWTGELFF TGTGCCAGCAGCACCCGGGGAGGGGGCTGGACCGGGGAGCTGTTTTTT . . TRBJ2-2 TRBV11-2
CASSLGGGTGTYEQYF TGTGCCAGCAGCTTGGGTGGTGGGACAGGTACCTACGAGCAGTACTTC once TRBD1 TRBJ2-7 TRBV5-6
CASSQDRGLYNEQFF TGTGCCAGCAGTCAGGACAGGGGGCTTTACAATGAGCAGTTCTTC . TRBD1 TRBJ2-1 TRBV2
CASSLTGGTYEQYF TGTGCCAGCAGTTTGACAGGGGGAACCTACGAGCAGTACTTC . TRBD1 TRBJ2-7 TRBV28
CASSSDRDTYNSPLHF TGTGCCAGCAGCTCCGACAGGGATACCTATAATTCACCCCTCCACTTT few TRBD1 TRBJ1-6 TRBV5-4
CASKTANYGYTF TGTGCCAGCAAAACGGCTAACTATGGCTACACCTTC . . TRBJ1-2 TRBV6-5
CASSQAPGQGYNEQFF TGTGCCAGCTCACAGGCCCCGGGACAGGGATACAATGAGCAGTTCTTC . TRBD1 TRBJ2-1 TRBV18
CASKWTGELFF TGTGCCAGCAAGTGGACCGGGGAGCTGTTTTTT . . TRBJ2-2 TRBV6-5
CATSRGWDLRGTEAFF TGTGCCACCAGCAGAGGGTGGGACCTCCGGGGCACTGAAGCTTTCTTT . . TRBJ1-1 TRBV15
CASSLGGQGNEKLFF TGTGCCAGCAGCTTGGGAGGACAGGGGAATGAAAAACTGTTTTTT . TRBD1 TRBJ1-4 TRBV5-4
CASSQEEGYNSPLHF TGTGCCAGCAGCCAAGAAGAGGGGTATAATTCACCCCTCCACTTT few . TRBJ1-6 TRBV4-2
CASSEGPHTSGANVLTF TGTGCCAGTAGTGAAGGGCCGCATACCTCTGGGGCCAACGTCCTGACTTTC . . TRBJ2-6 TRBV19
CASSQDLGQGGDEQYF TGTGCCAGCAGCCAAGATTTAGGACAGGGAGGCGACGAGCAGTACTTC . TRBD1 TRBJ2-7 TRBV3-1/TRBV3-2
CASTRDRGANYGYTF TGTGCCAGTACCCGAGACAGGGGGGCGAACTATGGCTACACCTTC . TRBD1 TRBJ1-2 TRBV19
CASSPRVWGNTGELFF TGTGCCAGCAGCCCCAGGGTGTGGGGGAACACCGGGGAGCTGTTTTTT . . TRBJ2-2 TRBV7-9
CASSLLPGTGIGVSNTEAFF TGCGCCAGCAGCTTGCTCCCCGGGACAGGGATAGGGGTTTCGAACACTGAAGCTTTCTTT . TRBD1 TRBJ1-1 TRBV5-1
CASSPGEPSNTEAFF TGTGCCAGCTCACCCGGTGAACCTTCGAACACTGAAGCTTTCTTT . . TRBJ1-1 TRBV18
CASSLAAGSTEAFF TGTGCCAGCAGCTTAGCTGCAGGAAGCACTGAAGCTTTCTTT . . TRBJ1-1 TRBV11-2
CASSRGLWEKLFF TGCGCCAGCAGCCGGGGGCTTTGGGAAAAACTGTTTTTT . . TRBJ1-4 TRBV4-3
CASSFNGAGQGYGYTF TGTGCCAGCAGTTTTAACGGGGCAGGGCAGGGCTATGGCTACACCTTC . . TRBJ1-2 TRBV27
CASSRDPAVYGYTF TGTGCCAGTAGTCGAGACCCAGCCGTCTATGGCTACACCTTC . . TRBJ1-2 TRBV19
CASTLDRNYGYTF TGTGCCAGTACCTTGGACAGGAACTATGGCTACACCTTC few TRBD1 TRBJ1-2 TRBV19
CASSSGGGVTYGYTF TGTGCCAGCAGCTCCGGGGGGGGTGTTACCTATGGCTACACCTTC . . TRBJ1-2 TRBV7-9
CAIQAGQRTDTQYF TGTGCCATTCAAGCGGGACAGCGCACAGATACGCAGTATTTT once . TRBJ2-3 TRBV7-9
CASSLVSGGAGKLFF TGTGCCAGCAGCTTAGTGTCGGGGGGGGCTGGAAAACTGTTTTTT once . TRBJ1-4 TRBV7-6
CAIGSGTHTGELFF TGTGCCATCGGTTCCGGGACCCACACCGGGGAGCTGTTTTTT . . TRBJ2-2 TRBV10-3
CASSLSGLGVGETQYF TGTGCCAGCAGCTTAAGCGGGCTCGGGGTCGGGGAGACCCAGTACTTC . . TRBJ2-5 TRBV11-2
CASSDEMGQAMNTEAFF TGTGCCAGCAGTGATGAGATGGGGCAGGCCATGAACACTGAAGCTTTCTTT . . TRBJ1-1 TRBV6-1
CASSQEFGAIYF TGCGCCAGCAGCCAAGAGTTCGGAGCCATATATTTT . . TRBJ1-3 TRBV4-1
CASSLPGQGEGETQYF TGCGCCAGCAGCTTACCGGGACAGGGGGAGGGAGAGACCCAGTACTTC . TRBD1 TRBJ2-5 TRBV5-1
CASSHPGGGTYGYTF TGCGCCAGCAGCCATCCCGGGGGGGGAACCTATGGCTACACCTTC . . TRBJ1-2 TRBV4-1
CATTTTRGGGSDTQYF TGTGCCACCACCACAACTCGCGGGGGGGGGTCAGATACGCAGTATTTT . TRBD2 TRBJ2-3 TRBV15
CASSTVGTNTGELFF TGTGCCAGTAGTACCGTGGGGACGAACACCGGGGAGCTGTTTTTT . . TRBJ2-2 TRBV19
CASSVSPSGLAGGRETQYF TGTGCCAGCAGCGTGTCTCCAAGCGGACTAGCGGGGGGGCGGGAGACCCAGTACTTC . TRBD2 TRBJ2-5 TRBV5-4
CASSLDRGSPLHF TGTGCCAGCAGCTTAGACAGGGGATCACCCCTCCACTTT . TRBD1 TRBJ1-6 TRBV7-7
CASSRTSSGNEQFF TGTGCCAGCAGCCGGACTAGCTCGGGCAATGAGCAGTTCTTC . TRBD2 TRBJ2-1 TRBV7-9
CATREWTGPLTEQYF TGTGCCACACGAGAGTGGACAGGCCCGTTGACCGAGCAGTACTTC . TRBD1 TRBJ2-7 TRBV19
CASRSRGGNTEAFF TGTGCCAGCAGGTCGAGAGGGGGCAACACTGAAGCTTTCTTT . TRBD1 TRBJ1-1 TRBV7-9